This T cell receptor beta chain was captured by sequencing in a study of blood T cell repertoires in COVID-19. As for the study in general: The samples span acute and convalescent COVID-19 from the United States, Italy and Spain.

Germline loops: CDR1 SGDLS, CDR2 YYNGEE. The CDR3 runs 14 residues. Between the trimmed V and J ends, which lost 1 base and 7 bases, there was a span of 14 bases. Only in-frame clones appear in the TCRdb table, and some are missing; sequencing was by immunoSEQ multiplex PCR. Of around 150,000 clones in the sample, 75% to 80% are singletons; the top ten hold around 9.5%. The sample comprised peripheral blood. The receptor was derived from a woman in her forties or fifties with active or convalescent COVID-19. This chain connects TRBV9 to TRBJ1-2; TRBD1 might be the D (5 bases). For the CDR3, the DNA is TGTGCCAGCAGCGTAATGGGTGACCAGGGTGGCTACACCTTC. Protein sequence: CASSVMGDQGGYTF.